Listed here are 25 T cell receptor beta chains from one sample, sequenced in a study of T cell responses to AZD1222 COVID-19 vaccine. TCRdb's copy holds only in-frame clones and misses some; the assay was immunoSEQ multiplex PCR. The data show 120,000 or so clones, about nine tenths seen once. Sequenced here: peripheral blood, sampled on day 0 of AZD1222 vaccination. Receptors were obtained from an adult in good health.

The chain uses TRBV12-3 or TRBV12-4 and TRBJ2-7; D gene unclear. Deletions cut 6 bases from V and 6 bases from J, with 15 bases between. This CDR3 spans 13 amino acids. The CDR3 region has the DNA TGTGCCAGCAGGCAAACGATAGTGCGCGAGCAGTACTTC. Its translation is CASRQTIVREQYF.

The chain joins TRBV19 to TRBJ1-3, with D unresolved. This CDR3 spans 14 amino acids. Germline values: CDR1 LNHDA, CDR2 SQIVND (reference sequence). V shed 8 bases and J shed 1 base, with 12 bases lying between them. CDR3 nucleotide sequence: TGTGCCAGTGATACCAGGAGTTCTGGAAACACCATATATTTT. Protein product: CASDTRSSGNTIYF.

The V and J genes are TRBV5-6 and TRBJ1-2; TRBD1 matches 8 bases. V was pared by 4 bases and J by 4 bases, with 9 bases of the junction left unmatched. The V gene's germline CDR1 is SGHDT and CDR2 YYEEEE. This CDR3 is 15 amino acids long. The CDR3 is CASSLISGGTYGYTF. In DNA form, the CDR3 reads TGTGCCAGCAGCCTTATTTCAGGGGGCACCTATGGCTACACCTTC.

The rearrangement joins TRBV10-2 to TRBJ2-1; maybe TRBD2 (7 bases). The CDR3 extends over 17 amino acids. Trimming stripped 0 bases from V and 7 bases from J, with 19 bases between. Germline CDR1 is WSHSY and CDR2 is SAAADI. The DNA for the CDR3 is TGCGCCAGCAGTGAGTCGGGAGGGCAGGGGATCTCTAATGAGCAGTTCTTC. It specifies CASSESGGQGISNEQFF.

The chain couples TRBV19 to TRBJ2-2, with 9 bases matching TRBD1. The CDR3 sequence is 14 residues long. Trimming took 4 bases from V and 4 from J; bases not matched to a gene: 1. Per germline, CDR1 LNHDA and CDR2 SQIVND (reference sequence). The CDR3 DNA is TGTGCCAGTAGTACGACAGGGGGCACCGGGGAGCTGTTTTTT. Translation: CASSTTGGTGELFF.

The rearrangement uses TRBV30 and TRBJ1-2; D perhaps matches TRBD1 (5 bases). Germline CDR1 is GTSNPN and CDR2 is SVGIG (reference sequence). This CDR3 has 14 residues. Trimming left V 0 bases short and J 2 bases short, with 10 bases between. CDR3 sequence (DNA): TGTGCCTGGAGTGTGCTCCAGGGCAACTATGGCTACACCTTC. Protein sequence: CAWSVLQGNYGYTF.

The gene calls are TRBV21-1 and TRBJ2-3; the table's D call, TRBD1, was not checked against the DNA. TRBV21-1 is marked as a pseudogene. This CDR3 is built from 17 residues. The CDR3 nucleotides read TGTGCCAGCAGCACATCCCAGGGGGCGCGAAAAGGAGATACGCAGTATTTT. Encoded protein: CASSTSQGARKGDTQYF.

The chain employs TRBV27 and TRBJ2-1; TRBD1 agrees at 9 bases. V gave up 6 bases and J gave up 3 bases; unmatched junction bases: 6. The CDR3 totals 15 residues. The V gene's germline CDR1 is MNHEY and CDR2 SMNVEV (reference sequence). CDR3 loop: CASRGDRAIYNEQFF. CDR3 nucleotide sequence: TGTGCCAGCAGGGGGGACAGGGCGATCTACAATGAGCAGTTCTTC.

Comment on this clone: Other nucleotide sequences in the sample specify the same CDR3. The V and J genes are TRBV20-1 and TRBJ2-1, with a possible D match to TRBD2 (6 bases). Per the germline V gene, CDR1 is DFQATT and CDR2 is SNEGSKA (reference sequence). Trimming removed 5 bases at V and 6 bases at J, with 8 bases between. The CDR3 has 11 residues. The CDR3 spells CSASTSNEQFF. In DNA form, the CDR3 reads TGCAGTGCTTCGACTAGCAATGAGCAGTTCTTC.

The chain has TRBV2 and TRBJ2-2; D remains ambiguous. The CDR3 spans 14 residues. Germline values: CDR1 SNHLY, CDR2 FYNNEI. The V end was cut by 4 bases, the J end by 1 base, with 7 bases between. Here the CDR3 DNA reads TGTGCCAGCAGTGTACTGAGGAACACCGGGGAGCTGTTTTTT. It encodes CASSVLRNTGELFF. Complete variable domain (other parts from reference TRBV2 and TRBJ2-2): EPEVTQTPSHQVTQMGQEVILRCVPISNHLYFYWYRQILGQKVEFLVSFYNNEISEKSEIFDDQFSVERPDGSNFTLKIRSTKLEDSAMYFCASSVLRNTGELFFGEGSRLTVL.

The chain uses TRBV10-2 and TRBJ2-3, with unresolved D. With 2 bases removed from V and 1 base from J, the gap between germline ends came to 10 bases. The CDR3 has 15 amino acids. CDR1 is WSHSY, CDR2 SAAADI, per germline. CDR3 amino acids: CASSEQGPGTDTQYF. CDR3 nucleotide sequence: TGCGCCAGCAGTGAGCAAGGACCGGGCACAGATACGCAGTATTTT.

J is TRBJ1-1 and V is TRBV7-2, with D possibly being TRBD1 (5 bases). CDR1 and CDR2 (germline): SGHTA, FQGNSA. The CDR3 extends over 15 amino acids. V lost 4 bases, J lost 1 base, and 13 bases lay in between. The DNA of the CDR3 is TGTGCCAGCAGCTCCCAGGGTTTTAGGAACACTGAAGCTTTCTTT. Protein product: CASSSQGFRNTEAFF.

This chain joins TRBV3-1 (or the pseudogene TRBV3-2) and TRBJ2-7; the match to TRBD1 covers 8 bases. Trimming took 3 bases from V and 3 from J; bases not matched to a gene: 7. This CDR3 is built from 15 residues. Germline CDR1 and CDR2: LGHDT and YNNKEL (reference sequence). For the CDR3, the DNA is TGTGCCAGCAGCCAGGACCAGGGGGCCAACTACGAGCAGTACTTC. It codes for CASSQDQGANYEQYF.

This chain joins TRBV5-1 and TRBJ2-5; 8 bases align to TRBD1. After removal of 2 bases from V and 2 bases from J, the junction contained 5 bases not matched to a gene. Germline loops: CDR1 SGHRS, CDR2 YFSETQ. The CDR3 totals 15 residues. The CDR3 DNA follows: TGCGCCAGCAGCTTATCCGGGACAGGACAAGAGACCCAGTACTTC. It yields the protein CASSLSGTGQETQYF.

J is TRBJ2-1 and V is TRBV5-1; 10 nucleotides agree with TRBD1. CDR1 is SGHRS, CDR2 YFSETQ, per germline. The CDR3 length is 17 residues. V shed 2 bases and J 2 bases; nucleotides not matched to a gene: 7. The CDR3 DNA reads TGCGCCAGCAGCTTAACTCTGGGGACAGGGGCCTACAATGAGCAGTTCTTC. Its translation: CASSLTLGTGAYNEQFF.

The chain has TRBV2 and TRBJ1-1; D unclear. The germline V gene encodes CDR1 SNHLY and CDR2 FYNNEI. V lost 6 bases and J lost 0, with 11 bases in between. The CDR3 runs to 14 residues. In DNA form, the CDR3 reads TGTGCCAGCAGCCGGGAGACGTTGAACACTGAAGCTTTCTTT. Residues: CASSRETLNTEAFF.

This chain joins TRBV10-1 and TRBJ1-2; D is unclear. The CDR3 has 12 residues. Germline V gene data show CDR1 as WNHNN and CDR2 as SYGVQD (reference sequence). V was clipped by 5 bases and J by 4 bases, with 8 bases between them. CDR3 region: CASSPDGYGYTF. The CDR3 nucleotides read TGCGCCAGCAGTCCTGACGGCTATGGCTACACCTTC.

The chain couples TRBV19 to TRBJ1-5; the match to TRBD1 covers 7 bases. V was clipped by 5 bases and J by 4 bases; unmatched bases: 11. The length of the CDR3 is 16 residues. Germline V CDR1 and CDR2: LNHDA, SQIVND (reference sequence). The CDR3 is CASSPIGTVTNQPQHF. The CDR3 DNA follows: TGTGCCAGTAGTCCGATTGGGACAGTTACGAATCAGCCCCAGCATTTT.

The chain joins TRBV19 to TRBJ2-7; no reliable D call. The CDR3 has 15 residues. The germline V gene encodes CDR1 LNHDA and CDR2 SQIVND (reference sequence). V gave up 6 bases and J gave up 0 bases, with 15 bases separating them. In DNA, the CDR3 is TGTGCCAGTAGGGAAACGGGTTTCAGCTCCTACGAGCAGTACTTC. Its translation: CASRETGFSSYEQYF.

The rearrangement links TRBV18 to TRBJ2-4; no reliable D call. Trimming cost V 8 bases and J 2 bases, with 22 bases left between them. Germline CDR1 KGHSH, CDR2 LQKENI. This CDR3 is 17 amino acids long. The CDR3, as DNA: TGTGCCAGCGTGGACCCAAAAGACTCGTCGTCCAAAAACATTCAGTACTTC. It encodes CASVDPKDSSSKNIQYF.

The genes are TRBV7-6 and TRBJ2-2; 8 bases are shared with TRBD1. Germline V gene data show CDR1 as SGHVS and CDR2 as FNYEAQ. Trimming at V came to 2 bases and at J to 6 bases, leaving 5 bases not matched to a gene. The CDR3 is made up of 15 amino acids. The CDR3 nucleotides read TGTGCCAGCAGCTTACAATCAGGGGGCCCCGGGGAGCTGTTTTTT. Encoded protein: CASSLQSGGPGELFF.

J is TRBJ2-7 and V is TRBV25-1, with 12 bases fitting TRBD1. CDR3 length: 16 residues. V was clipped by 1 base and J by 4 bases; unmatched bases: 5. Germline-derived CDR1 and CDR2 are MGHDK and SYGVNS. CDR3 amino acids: CASSESGGQGAYEQYF. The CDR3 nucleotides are TGTGCCAGCAGTGAATCAGGGGGACAGGGGGCTTACGAGCAGTACTTC.

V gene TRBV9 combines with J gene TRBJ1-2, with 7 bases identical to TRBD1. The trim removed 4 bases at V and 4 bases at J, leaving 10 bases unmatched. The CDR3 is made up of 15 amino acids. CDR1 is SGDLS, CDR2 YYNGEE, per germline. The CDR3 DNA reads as TGTGCCAGCAGCAAAACAGACAGGGACCCCTATGGCTACACCTTC. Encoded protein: CASSKTDRDPYGYTF. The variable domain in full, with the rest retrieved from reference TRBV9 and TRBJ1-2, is DSGVTQTPKHLITATGQRVTLRCSPRSGDLSVYWYQQSLDQGLQFLIQYYNGEERAKGNILERFSAQQFPDLHSELNLSSLELGDSALYFCASSKTDRDPYGYTFGSGTRLTVV.

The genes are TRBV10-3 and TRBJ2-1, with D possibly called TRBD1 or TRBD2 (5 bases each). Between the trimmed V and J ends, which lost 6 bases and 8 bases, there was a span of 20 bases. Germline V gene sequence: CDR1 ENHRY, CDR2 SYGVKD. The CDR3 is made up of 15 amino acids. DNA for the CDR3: TGTGCCATCAGCAGAGGGACGGCCATCTTAGATGAGCAGTTCTTC. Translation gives CAISRGTAILDEQFF.

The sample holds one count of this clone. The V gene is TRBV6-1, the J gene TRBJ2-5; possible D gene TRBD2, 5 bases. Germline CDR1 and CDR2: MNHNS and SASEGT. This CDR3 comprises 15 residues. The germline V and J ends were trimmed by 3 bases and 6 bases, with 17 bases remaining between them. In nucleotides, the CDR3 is TGTGCCAGCAGTGACCCCCCCAACGGGGTAAAGACCCAGTACTTC. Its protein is CASSDPPNGVKTQYF.